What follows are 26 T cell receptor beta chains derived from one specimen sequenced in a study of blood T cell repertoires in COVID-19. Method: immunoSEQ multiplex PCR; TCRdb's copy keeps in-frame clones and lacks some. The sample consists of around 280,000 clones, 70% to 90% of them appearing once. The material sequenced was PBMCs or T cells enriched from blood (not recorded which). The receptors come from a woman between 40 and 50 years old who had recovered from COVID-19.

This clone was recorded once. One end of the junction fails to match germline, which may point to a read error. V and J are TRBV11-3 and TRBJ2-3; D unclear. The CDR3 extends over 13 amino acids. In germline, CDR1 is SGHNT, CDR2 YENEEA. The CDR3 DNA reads TGTGCCAGCAGCCTAGAGGCTCAGGATACGCAGTATTTT. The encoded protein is CASSLEAQDTQYF.

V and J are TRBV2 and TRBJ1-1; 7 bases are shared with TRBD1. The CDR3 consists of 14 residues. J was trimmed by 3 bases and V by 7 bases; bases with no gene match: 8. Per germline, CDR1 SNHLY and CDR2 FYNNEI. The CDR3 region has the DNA TGTGCCAGCAACCCGGGACAGCTGTACACTGAAGCTTTCTTT. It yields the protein CASNPGQLYTEAFF. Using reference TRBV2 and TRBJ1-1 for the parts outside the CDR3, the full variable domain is EPEVTQTPSHQVTQMGQEVILRCVPISNHLYFYWYRQILGQKVEFLVSFYNNEISEKSEIFDDQFSVERPDGSNFTLKIRSTKLEDSAMYFCASNPGQLYTEAFFGQGTRLTVV.

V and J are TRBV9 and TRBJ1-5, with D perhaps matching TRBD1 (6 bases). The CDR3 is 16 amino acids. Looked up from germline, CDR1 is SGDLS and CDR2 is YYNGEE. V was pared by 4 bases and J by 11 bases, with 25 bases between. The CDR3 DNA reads TGTGCCAGCAGCCCCCGCAGGGGCCCCGTGGGGTCGGCCCAGCATTTT. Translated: CASSPRRGPVGSAQHF.

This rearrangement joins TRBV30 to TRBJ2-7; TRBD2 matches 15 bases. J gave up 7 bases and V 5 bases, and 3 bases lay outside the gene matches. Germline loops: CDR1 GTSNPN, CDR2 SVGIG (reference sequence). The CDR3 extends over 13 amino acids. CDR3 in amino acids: CAWRTSGRVEQYF. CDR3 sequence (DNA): TGTGCCTGGCGGACTAGCGGGAGGGTTGAGCAGTACTTC.

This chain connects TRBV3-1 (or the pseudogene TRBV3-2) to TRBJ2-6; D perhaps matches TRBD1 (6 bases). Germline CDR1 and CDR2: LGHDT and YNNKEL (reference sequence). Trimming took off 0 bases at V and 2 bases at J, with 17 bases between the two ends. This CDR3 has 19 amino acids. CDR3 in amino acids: CASSQDRGTKKAGANVLTF. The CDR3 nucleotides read TGTGCCAGCAGCCAAGATAGGGGGACGAAAAAAGCTGGGGCCAACGTCCTGACTTTC.

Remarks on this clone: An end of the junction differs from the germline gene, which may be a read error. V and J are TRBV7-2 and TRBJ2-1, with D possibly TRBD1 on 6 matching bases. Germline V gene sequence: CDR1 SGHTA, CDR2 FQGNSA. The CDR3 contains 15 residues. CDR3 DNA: TGTGCCAGCACCTTAGGGACACAACGGTCGTTTGAGCAGTTCTTC. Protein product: CASTLGTQRSFEQFF.

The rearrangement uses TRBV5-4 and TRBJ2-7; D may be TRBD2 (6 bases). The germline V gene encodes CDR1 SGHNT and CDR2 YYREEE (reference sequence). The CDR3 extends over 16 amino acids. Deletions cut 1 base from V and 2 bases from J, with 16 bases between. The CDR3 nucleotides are TGTGCCAGCAGCTTGAGACTAGACCCAGAAGCCTACGAGCAGTACTTC. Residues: CASSLRLDPEAYEQYF.

The CDR3 reads CASTKWQGGGSYEQYF. The CDR3, as DNA: TGTGCCAGCACCAAATGGCAGGGAGGGGGCTCCTACGAGCAGTACTTC. This chain connects TRBV28 to TRBJ2-7; perhaps TRBD2 as D (7 bases). Trimming pared 7 bases from V and 0 bases from J, leaving 19 bases between. The CDR3 sequence is 16 residues long. From germline, CDR1 is MDHEN and CDR2 SYDVKM.

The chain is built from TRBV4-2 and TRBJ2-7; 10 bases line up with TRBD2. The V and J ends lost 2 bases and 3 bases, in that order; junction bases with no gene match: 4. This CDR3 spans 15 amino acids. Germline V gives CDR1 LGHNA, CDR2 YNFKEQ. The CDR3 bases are TGTGCCAGCAGCCAACCCGGGACTAGCGACTACGAGCAGTACTTC. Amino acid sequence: CASSQPGTSDYEQYF.

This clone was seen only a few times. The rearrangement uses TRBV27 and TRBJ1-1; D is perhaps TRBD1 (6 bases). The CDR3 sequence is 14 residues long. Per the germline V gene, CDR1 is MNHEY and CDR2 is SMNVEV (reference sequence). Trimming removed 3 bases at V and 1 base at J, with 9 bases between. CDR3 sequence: CASSFSRGNTEAFF. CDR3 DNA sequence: TGTGCCAGCAGTTTTTCCAGGGGGAACACTGAAGCTTTCTTT.

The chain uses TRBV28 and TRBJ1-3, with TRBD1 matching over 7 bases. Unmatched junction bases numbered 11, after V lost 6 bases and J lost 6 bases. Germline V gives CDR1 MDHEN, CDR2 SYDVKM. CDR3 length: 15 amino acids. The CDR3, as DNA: TGTGCCAGCAGGGGAACCGGGACAGCTCAAAACACCATATATTTT. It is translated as CASRGTGTAQNTIYF.

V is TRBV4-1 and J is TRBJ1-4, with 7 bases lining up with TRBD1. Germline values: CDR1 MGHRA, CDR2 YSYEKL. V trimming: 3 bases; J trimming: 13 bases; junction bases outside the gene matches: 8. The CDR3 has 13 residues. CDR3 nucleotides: TGCGCCAGCAGCCAGGGGACAGATCCTAGACTGTTTTTT. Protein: CASSQGTDPRLFF.

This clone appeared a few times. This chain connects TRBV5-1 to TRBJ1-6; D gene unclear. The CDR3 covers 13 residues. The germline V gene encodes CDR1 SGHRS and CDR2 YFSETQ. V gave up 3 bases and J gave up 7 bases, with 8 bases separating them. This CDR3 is CASSWNGNSPLHF. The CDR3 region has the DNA TGCGCCAGCAGCTGGAACGGGAATTCACCCCTCCACTTT. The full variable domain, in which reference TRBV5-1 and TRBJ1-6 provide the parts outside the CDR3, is KAGVTQTPRYLIKTRGQQVTLSCSPISGHRSVSWYQQTPGQGLQFLFEYFSETQRNKGNFPGRFSGRQFSNSRSEMNVSTLELGDSALYLCASSWNGNSPLHFGNGTRLTVT.

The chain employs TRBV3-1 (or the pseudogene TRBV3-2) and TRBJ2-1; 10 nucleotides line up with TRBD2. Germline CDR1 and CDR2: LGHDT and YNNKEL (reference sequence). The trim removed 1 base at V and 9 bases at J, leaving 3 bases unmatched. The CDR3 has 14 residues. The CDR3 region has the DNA TGTGCCAGCAGCCAAGCTAGCGGGAGTCCTGAGCAGTTCTTC. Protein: CASSQASGSPEQFF.

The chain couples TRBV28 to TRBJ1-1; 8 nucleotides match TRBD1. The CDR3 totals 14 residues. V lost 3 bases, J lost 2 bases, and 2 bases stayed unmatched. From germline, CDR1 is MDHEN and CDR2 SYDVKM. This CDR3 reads CASSFTGGNTEAFF. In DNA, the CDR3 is TGTGCCAGCAGTTTTACAGGGGGAAACACTGAAGCTTTCTTT.

This CDR3 is CASSLVTGIMGYNEQFF. CDR3 bases: TGTGCCAGCAGCTTGGTGACGGGAATTATGGGATACAATGAGCAGTTCTTC. This chain links TRBV7-2 with TRBJ2-1; weak D call: TRBD2 (5 bases). The germline CDR1 and CDR2 sequences are SGHTA and FQGNSA. The length of the CDR3 is 17 residues. Trimming shortened V by 3 bases and J by 4 bases, and 19 bases separated the two germline ends.

CDR3 sequence: CASGRSGGWNYGYTF. The DNA of the CDR3 is TGTGCCAGCGGACGGAGTGGGGGCTGGAACTATGGCTACACCTTC. The V and J genes are TRBV7-2 and TRBJ1-2; perhaps TRBD1 as D (6 bases). Germline lookup yields CDR1 SGHTA and CDR2 FQGNSA. The CDR3 has 15 residues. V lost 8 bases and J lost 2, with 18 bases in between. The full variable domain, with the rest looked up from reference TRBV7-2 and TRBJ1-2, is GAGVSQSPSNKVTEKGKDVELRCDPISGHTALYWYRQSLGQGLEFLIYFQGNSAPDKSGLPSDRFSAERTGGSVSTLTIQRTQQEDSAVYLCASGRSGGWNYGYTFGSGTRLTVV.

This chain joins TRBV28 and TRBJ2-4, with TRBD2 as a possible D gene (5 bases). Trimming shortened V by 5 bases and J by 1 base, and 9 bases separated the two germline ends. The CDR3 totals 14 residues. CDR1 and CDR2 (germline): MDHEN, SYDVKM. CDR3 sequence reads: CASSPPGAKNIQYF. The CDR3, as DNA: TGTGCCAGCAGTCCCCCGGGGGCCAAAAACATTCAGTACTTC.

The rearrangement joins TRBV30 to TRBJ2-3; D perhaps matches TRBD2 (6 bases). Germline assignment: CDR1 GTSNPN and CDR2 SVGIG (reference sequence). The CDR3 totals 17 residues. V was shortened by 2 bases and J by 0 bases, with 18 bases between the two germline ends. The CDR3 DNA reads TGTGCCTGGAGTCCTTGGCTAGCGCGGACTAGCACAGATACGCAGTATTTT. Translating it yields CAWSPWLARTSTDTQYF. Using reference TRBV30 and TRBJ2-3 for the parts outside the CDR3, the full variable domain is SQTIHQWPATLVQPVGSPLSLECTVEGTSNPNLYWYRQAAGRGLQLLFYSVGIGQISSEVPQNLSASRPQDRQFILSSKKLLLSDSGFYLCAWSPWLARTSTDTQYFGPGTRLTVL.

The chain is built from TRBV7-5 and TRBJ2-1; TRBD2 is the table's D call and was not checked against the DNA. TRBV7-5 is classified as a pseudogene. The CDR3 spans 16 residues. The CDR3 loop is CARSPPRTSGMYEQFF. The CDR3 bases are TGTGCCAGAAGCCCTCCCCGGACTAGCGGGATGTATGAGCAGTTCTTC.

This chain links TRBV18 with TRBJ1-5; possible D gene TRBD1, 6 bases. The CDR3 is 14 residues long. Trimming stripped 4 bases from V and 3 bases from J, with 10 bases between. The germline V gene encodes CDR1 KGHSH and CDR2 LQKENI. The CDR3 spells CASSLGQINQPQHF. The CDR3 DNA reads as TGTGCCAGCTCACTTGGACAGATCAATCAGCCCCAGCATTTT.

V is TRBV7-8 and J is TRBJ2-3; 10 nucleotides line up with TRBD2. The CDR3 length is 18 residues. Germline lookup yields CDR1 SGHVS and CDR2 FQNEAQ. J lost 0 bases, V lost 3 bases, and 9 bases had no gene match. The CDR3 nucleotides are TGTGCCAGCAGCTTTAGAGGGAGGACTAGCGGAAGCACAGATACGCAGTATTTT. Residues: CASSFRGRTSGSTDTQYF.

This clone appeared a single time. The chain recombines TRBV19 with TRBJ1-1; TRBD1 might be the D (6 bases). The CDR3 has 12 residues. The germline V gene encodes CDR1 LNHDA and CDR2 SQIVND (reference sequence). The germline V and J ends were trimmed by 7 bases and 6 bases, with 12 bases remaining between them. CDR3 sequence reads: CASTIQGAEAFF. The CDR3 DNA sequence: TGTGCCAGTACCATACAGGGAGCTGAAGCTTTCTTT.

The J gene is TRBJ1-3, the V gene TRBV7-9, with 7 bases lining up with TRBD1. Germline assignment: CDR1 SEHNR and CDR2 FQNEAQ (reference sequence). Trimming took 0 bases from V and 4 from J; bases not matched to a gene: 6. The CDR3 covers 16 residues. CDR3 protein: CASSLAGDSGGNTIYF. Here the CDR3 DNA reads TGTGCCAGCAGCTTAGCCGGGGACAGTGGGGGAAACACCATATATTTT.

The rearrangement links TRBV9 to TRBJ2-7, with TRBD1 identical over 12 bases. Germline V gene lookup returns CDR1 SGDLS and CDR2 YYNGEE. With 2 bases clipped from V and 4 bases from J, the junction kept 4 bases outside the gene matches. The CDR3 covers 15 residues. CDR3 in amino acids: CASSVGTGGEYEQYF. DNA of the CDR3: TGTGCCAGCAGCGTCGGGACAGGGGGCGAATACGAGCAGTACTTC.

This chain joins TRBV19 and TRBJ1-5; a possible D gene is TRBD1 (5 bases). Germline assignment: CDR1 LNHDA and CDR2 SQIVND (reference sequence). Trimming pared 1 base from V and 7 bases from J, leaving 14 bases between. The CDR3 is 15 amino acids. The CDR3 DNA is TGTGCCAGTAGTATAGTCGCAAGGGGATCACAGCCCCAGCATTTT. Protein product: CASSIVARGSQPQHF. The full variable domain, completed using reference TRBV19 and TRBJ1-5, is DGGITQSPKYLFRKEGQNVTLSCEQNLNHDAMYWYRQDPGQGLRLIYYSQIVNDFQKGDIAEGYSVSREKKESFPLTVTSAQKNPTAFYLCASSIVARGSQPQHFGDGTRLSIL.